The 6 T cell receptor beta chains presented below share a single source sample, sequenced in a study of T cell clones after liver transplantation. The method was immunoSEQ multiplex PCR; TCRdb's version includes in-frame clones alone and lacks a portion of them. The table has 65,000 to 95,000 clones, under 90% seen once. Sequenced here: CD4+ T cells from blood, sampled before liver transplant. These receptors were collected from a human donor who received a liver transplant.

V is TRBV11-2 and J is TRBJ1-5, with TRBD1 as a possible D gene (5 bases). CDR1 and CDR2 from the germline V gene are SGHAT and FQNNGV. V was trimmed by 0 bases and J by 7 bases, leaving 13 bases between them. This CDR3 has 15 residues. CDR3 nucleotides: TGTGCCAGCAGCTTAGAGTCCGGGGCTAGCCAGCCCCAGCATTTT. Translated, it gives CASSLESGASQPQHF.

This rearrangement joins TRBV12-5 to TRBJ1-1, with 10 nucleotides matching TRBD1. Germline CDR1 and CDR2: LGHNT and FRNRAP. The CDR3 is 15 amino acids. V lost 5 bases and J lost 3; bases outside the gene matches: 6. This CDR3 reads CASGPGQGSDTEAFF. The CDR3 coding sequence is TGTGCTAGTGGTCCGGGACAGGGGTCGGACACTGAAGCTTTCTTT.

This clone has just a few counts. This chain connects TRBV30 to TRBJ1-1; 7 bases align to TRBD1. The CDR3 consists of 13 residues. Per germline, CDR1 GTSNPN and CDR2 SVGIG (reference sequence). Trimming removed 1 base from V and 4 bases from J; junction bases left unmatched: 3. The CDR3 loop reads CAWSADRATEAFF. The CDR3 DNA is TGTGCCTGGAGTGCCGACAGGGCCACTGAAGCTTTCTTT.

The chain joins TRBV7-9 to TRBJ2-7, with TRBD1 matching over 11 bases. The germline CDR1 and CDR2 sequences are SEHNR and FQNEAQ (reference sequence). CDR3 size: 13 residues. V dropped 6 bases and J dropped 5; count of bases not matched to a gene: 3. The CDR3, as DNA: TGTGCCAGCAGGAGGACAGGGGGCCACGAGCAGTACTTC. Translation: CASRRTGGHEQYF.

The V and J genes are TRBV5-1 and TRBJ2-3; 8 positions agree with TRBD1. CDR1 and CDR2 from the germline V gene are SGHRS and YFSETQ. The CDR3 loop spans 16 amino acids. Losses at the gene ends were 6 bases for V and 2 bases for J; bases not matched to a gene: 11. The CDR3 nucleotides read TGCGCCAGCACAGGCTCTGCGGGACAGGCCACAGATACGCAGTATTTT. This codes for CASTGSAGQATDTQYF.

The CDR3 reads CASTVQSTDTQYF. CDR3 DNA sequence: TGTGCCAGCACCGTCCAGAGTACAGATACGCAGTATTTT. This chain connects TRBV28 to TRBJ2-3; D unresolved. Trimming took 7 bases from V and 3 from J, leaving 11 bases between them. The CDR3 is 13 residues long. The germline V gene encodes CDR1 MDHEN and CDR2 SYDVKM.